These 8 T cell receptor beta chains were sequenced from one sample in a study of blood T cell repertoires in COVID-19. Only in-frame clones appear in the TCRdb table, and some are missing; sequencing was by immunoSEQ multiplex PCR. The table includes approximately 110,000 clones, approximately 81% detected once. The sequenced material came from peripheral blood. Receptors were obtained from a human donor in a cohort sampled during active COVID-19.

This clone occurred once. The chain combines TRBV6-5 with TRBJ1-1, with D possibly being TRBD1 (6 bases). This CDR3 is 13 amino acids long. V was cut by 8 bases and J by 3 bases, with 13 bases left in between. Germline V gene sequence: CDR1 MNHEY, CDR2 SVGAGI. The CDR3 DNA reads as TGTGCCAGCGCGAGGGGGGGGGACACTGAAGCTTTCTTT. Its translation: CASARGGDTEAFF.

V usage is TRBV7-2 and J usage is TRBJ2-2; TRBD2 might be the D (6 bases). The germline V and J ends were trimmed by 1 base and 0 bases, with 12 bases remaining between them. CDR1 and CDR2 from the germline V gene are SGHTA and FQGNSA. The CDR3 has 17 amino acids. The CDR3 protein is CASSLGAGFANTGELFF. DNA for the CDR3: TGTGCCAGCAGCTTAGGCGCGGGATTCGCGAACACCGGGGAGCTGTTTTTT.

The V and J genes are TRBV7-8 and TRBJ1-2, with a tentative D call TRBD1 (6 bases). Germline V CDR1 and CDR2: SGHVS, FQNEAQ. Trimming removed 7 bases from V and 8 bases from J, with 17 bases in between. CDR3 length equals 13 residues. The CDR3 region has the DNA TGTGCCAGCACCGCCGGGCCCACAGGGGGCTACACCTTC. As protein: CASTAGPTGGYTF.

The V gene is TRBV4-3, the J gene TRBJ2-5, with TRBD1 matching 11 bases. The V and J ends lost 4 bases and 5 bases, in that order; junction bases with no gene match: 3. The CDR3 extends over 14 amino acids. CDR1 LGHNA and CDR2 YSLEER come from the germline V gene. The CDR3 DNA follows: TGCGCCAGCAGCCGGGGGACAGGGGGGGAGACCCAGTACTTC. Amino acids: CASSRGTGGETQYF.

The V call is TRBV21-1, the J call TRBJ2-3; TRBD1, the table's D call, was not compared with the DNA. TRBV21-1 is a documented pseudogene. The CDR3 length is 15 residues. This chain's CDR3 is CASSNRQGCTDTQYF. The CDR3 bases are TGTGCCAGCAGCAATCGACAGGGGTGCACAGATACGCAGTATTTT.

In its sample, this clone was seen many times. The chain combines TRBV7-9 with TRBJ2-2; 13 bases are shared with TRBD2. Germline V lookup: CDR1 SEHNR, CDR2 FQNEAQ (reference sequence). The CDR3 consists of 18 residues. V dropped 5 bases and J dropped 6; count of bases not matched to a gene: 12. Here the CDR3 DNA reads TGTGCCAGCAGCCCCACTAGCGGGAGGGCCGAGAGAGCCGGGGAGCTGTTTTTT. Translated: CASSPTSGRAERAGELFF.

The genes are TRBV12-3 or TRBV12-4 and TRBJ1-2, with TRBD1 as a possible D gene (5 bases). This CDR3 is 12 amino acids long. V lost 1 base and J 10 bases, leaving 10 bases between the germline ends. CDR3 protein: CASSLGGTNYTF. CDR3 DNA sequence: TGTGCCAGCAGTTTAGGTGGGACTAACTACACCTTC.

The CDR3 nucleotides read TGCGCCAGCAGGGTACCAGGGAACACCGGGGAGCTGTTTTTT. Its protein is CASRVPGNTGELFF. The gene calls are TRBV5-1 and TRBJ2-2; D remains unclear. Looked up from germline, CDR1 is SGHRS and CDR2 is YFSETQ. V was trimmed by 5 bases and J by 1 base, leaving 9 bases between them. This CDR3 is built from 14 residues.